This T cell receptor beta chain was documented in a study of T-cell reconstitution after alpha-beta-depleted transplantation in children. Unique molecular identifiers were incorporated into the prepared TCRbeta library. TCRdb re-derived calls from the PCR reads in MiXCR, one entry per CDR3 protein. This table holds 200,000 or so distinct CDR3 sequences, under 8.5% found once. This clonotype was observed many times. V was clipped by 4 bases and J by 2 bases, with 6 bases between them. CDR3 length equals 13 residues. Germline assignment: CDR1 SGHRS and CDR2 YFSETQ. The chain links TRBV5-1 to TRBJ1-4; D call uncertain. This TCR derives from a male patient aged 2-15 years who had a stem cell transplant for acute myeloid leukemia, so the T cells may come from the graft donor. The sample consisted of PBMCs, mostly from graft donor cells, taken 360 days after TCRalphabeta/CD19-depleted stem cell transplant. This CDR3 is CASSPWTNEKLFF. The CDR3, as DNA: TGCGCCAGCAGCCCCTGGACTAATGAAAAACTGTTTTTT.